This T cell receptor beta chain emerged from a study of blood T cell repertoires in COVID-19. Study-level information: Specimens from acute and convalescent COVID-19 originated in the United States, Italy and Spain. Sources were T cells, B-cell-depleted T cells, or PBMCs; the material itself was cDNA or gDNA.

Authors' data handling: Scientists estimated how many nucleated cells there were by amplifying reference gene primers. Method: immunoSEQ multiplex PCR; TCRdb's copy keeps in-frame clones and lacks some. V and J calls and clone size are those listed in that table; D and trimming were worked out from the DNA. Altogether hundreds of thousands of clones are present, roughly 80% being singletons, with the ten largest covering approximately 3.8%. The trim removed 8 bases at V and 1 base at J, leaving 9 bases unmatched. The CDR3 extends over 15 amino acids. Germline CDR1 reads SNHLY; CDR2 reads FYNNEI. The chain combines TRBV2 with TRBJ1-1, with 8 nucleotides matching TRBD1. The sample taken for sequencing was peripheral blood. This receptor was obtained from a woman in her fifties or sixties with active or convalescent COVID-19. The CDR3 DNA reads TGTGCCAGCGGACAGGGCACGATTTGGAACACTGAAGCTTTCTTT. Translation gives CASGQGTIWNTEAFF.